This T cell receptor (beta chain) was sequenced during a study of vaccination effects on CD4 cells after COVID-19. A remark on this clone: Antigen specificity is unknown.

Study-wide findings and caveats: After vaccination, at late timepoints, clones induced by infection and by vaccine contracted markedly.

Clones were sequenced by immunoSEQ multiplex PCR, and TCRdb holds only the in-frame ones, with some missing. The sample lists 70,000 to 95,000 clones; roughly 73% were seen once. The germline gives CDR1 SGHTA, CDR2 FQGNSA. Trimming removed 3 bases at V and 0 bases at J, with 15 bases between. CDR3 length: 17 amino acids. ViraFEST assay sequencing came after antigen-specific CD4+ T cells were expanded with viral peptide pools. Culture lasted roughly 9 days before CD4+ T cell isolation. Vaccination of participants consisted of two doses of either the BNT162b2 or mRNA-1273 vaccine. Days 3 and 7 saw half the medium replaced with IL-2 medium.

Source: CD4+ T cells from PBMCs cultured with HCoV-OC43 spike peptides, taken after COVID-19 vaccination. Sample subset: HCoV-OC43 spike overlapping peptide pool stimulation. The receptor's source is a human donor who received a COVID-19 vaccine. V is TRBV7-2 and J is TRBJ1-3; D ambiguous. The CDR3 sequence: CASSFQPGPSSGNTIYF. The DNA of the CDR3 is TGTGCCAGCAGCTTTCAGCCAGGCCCATCCTCTGGAAACACCATATATTTT.